This T cell receptor beta chain was identified in a study of vaccination effects on CD4 cells after COVID-19. Study details: Participants were vaccinated with two doses of either the BNT162b2 or mRNA-1273 vaccine.

V shed 5 bases, J shed 2 bases, and the junction held 7 bases outside the gene matches. Germline V gene data show CDR1 as SGHRS and CDR2 as YFSETQ. The CDR3 consists of 15 residues. Remarks on this clone: Its specificity is unknown.

Expansion of antigen-specific CD4+ T cells with viral peptide pools was carried out by the ViraFEST assay before sequencing. Cells that had been cultured for roughly eleven days were the source of isolated CD4+ T cells. Previously uninfected by SARS-CoV-2, the vaccine recipients also showed negative nucleocapsid antibodies. Assay used: immunoSEQ multiplex PCR; TCRdb lists only in-frame clones, some missing. The sample yields tens of thousands of clones, about 79% seen once. V and J are TRBV5-1 and TRBJ2-5; 9 bases are a match to TRBD1. The sequences come from CD4+ T cells from PBMCs cultured with HCoV-OC43 spike peptides, collected before COVID-19 vaccination. Documented subset: HCoV-OC43 spike overlapping peptide pool stimulation. The sequence came from a human donor who received a COVID-19 vaccine. The CDR3, as DNA: TGCGCCAGCAGTTTCTGGGACAGGGAACAAGAGACCCAGTACTTC. Translating it yields CASSFWDREQETQYF.